A single sample gave rise to the 32 T cell receptor beta chains below, sequenced in a study of breast tumors, draining lymph nodes, adjacent tissues. TCRdb recomputed calls from the multiplex PCR reads with MiXCR, one row per CDR3 protein. The sample holds some 130,000 distinct CDR3 sequences; approximately 20% are singletons and the top ten take over 3%. Samples came from axillary lymph nodes draining the breast cancer. The sequencing input was axillary lymph node tissue. The receptors were gathered from a female donor with breast cancer. Some clones in this sample may be carry-over from other donors' samples.

This clonotype was seen a handful of times. The chain recombines TRBV10-3 with TRBJ1-5; 7 bases align to TRBD1. This CDR3 is 12 amino acids long. After removal of 6 bases from V and 5 bases from J, the junction contained 1 base not matched to a gene. Germline CDR1 ENHRY, CDR2 SYGVKD. Here the CDR3 DNA reads TGTGCCATCAGCGGGACAGATCAGCCCCAGCATTTT. Translation: CAISGTDQPQHF.

This clonotype was found many times. The chain recombines TRBV3-1 with TRBJ2-1, with D perhaps TRBD1 (5 bases). Germline values: CDR1 LGHDT, CDR2 YNNKEL (reference sequence). The CDR3 is 15 amino acids. The germline V and J ends were trimmed by 0 bases and 6 bases, with 12 bases remaining between them. CDR3: CASSQEGPWGNEQFF. CDR3 DNA: TGTGCCAGCAGCCAAGAGGGGCCTTGGGGCAATGAGCAGTTCTTC.

This clonotype turned up a few times. The rearrangement links TRBV3-1 to TRBJ2-5; D call uncertain. Trimming removed 4 bases from V and 4 bases from J, with 7 bases in between. CDR1 is LGHDT, CDR2 YNNKEL, per germline (reference sequence). CDR3 length equals 12 residues. The CDR3, as DNA: TGTGCCAGCAGCCGACTGGGAGAGACCCAGTACTTC. Translating gives CASSRLGETQYF.

This clonotype was counted many times. This chain connects TRBV20-1 to TRBJ1-5; D not certain. The CDR3 has 13 amino acids. Germline V gives CDR1 DFQATT, CDR2 SNEGSKA (reference sequence). The V and J ends lost 3 bases and 3 bases respectively, with 9 bases between them. The CDR3: CSASTAFNQPQHF. CDR3 bases: TGCAGTGCTAGTACAGCCTTCAATCAGCCCCAGCATTTT.

This chain links TRBV27 with TRBJ2-6; D unresolved. Germline CDR1 reads MNHEY; CDR2 reads SMNVEV (reference sequence). V was clipped by 4 bases and J by 2 bases, with 3 bases between them. This CDR3 has 13 amino acids. CDR3 amino acids: CASSWTGANVLTF. The CDR3 DNA is TGTGCCAGCAGTTGGACTGGGGCCAACGTCCTGACTTTC.

The table lists this clonotype with many counts. The chain has TRBV12-3 or TRBV12-4 and TRBJ2-7; maybe TRBD1 (5 bases). CDR3 size: 15 residues. The V end was cut by 2 bases, the J end by 4 bases, with 15 bases between. CDR3 sequence reads: CASSLRDSSLYEQYF. CDR3 DNA sequence: TGTGCCAGCAGTTTAAGAGACAGTAGTTTATACGAGCAGTACTTC.

Details on this clonotype: This may stem from a read error, because a much larger clone lies one nucleotide away. The V and J genes are TRBV29-1 and TRBJ2-7; D is perhaps TRBD1 or TRBD2 (5 bases each). Germline lookup yields CDR1 SQVTM and CDR2 ANQGSEA. The V and J ends lost 4 bases and 2 bases respectively, with 15 bases between them. This CDR3 comprises 14 residues. CDR3 sequence reads: CSVAGPELAYEQYF. DNA for the CDR3: TGCAGCGTTGCGGGGCCCGAGCTAGCCTACGAGCAGTACTTC.

Points on this clonotype: Being one base from a much bigger clone, this may be a read error. This likely comes from a read error, as the CDR3 has no conserved phenylalanine or tryptophan at its end. The chain recombines TRBV12-3 or TRBV12-4 with TRBJ1-4; no firm D call. The CDR3 runs to 16 residues. The V end was cut by 5 bases, the J end by 0 bases, with 13 bases between. The CDR3 coding sequence is TGTGCCAGCAGTATACAGTCTTATGCAACTAATGAAAAACTGTTTCTT. Translated: CASSIQSYATNEKLFL.

This clonotype was counted many times. The V gene is TRBV19, the J gene TRBJ1-2; tentatively, D is TRBD1 (5 bases). CDR1 LNHDA and CDR2 SQIVND come from the germline V gene (reference sequence). CDR3 length: 14 amino acids. V lost 6 bases and J 8 bases, leaving 19 bases between the germline ends. The CDR3 is CASRTGPSGGGYTF. CDR3 nucleotides: TGTGCCAGTAGAACCGGGCCATCTGGGGGAGGCTACACCTTC. Drawing the rest from reference TRBV19 and TRBJ1-2, the complete variable domain is DGGITQSPKYLFRKEGQNVTLSCEQNLNHDAMYWYRQDPGQGLRLIYYSQIVNDFQKGDIAEGYSVSREKKESFPLTVTSAQKNPTAFYLCASRTGPSGGGYTFGSGTRLTVV.

Regarding this clonotype: A read error is possible here, since a much larger clone lies one base away. The rearrangement joins TRBV20-1 to TRBJ2-3; D is unresolved. The V gene lost 2 bases and the J gene lost 4 bases, with 13 bases spanning the gap. This CDR3 has 14 residues. Germline CDR1 DFQATT, CDR2 SNEGSKA (reference sequence). The CDR3 coding sequence is TGCAGTGCTAGATTTCGAGCTACCGCAGATACGCAGTATTTT. This translates into CSARFRATADTQYF.

This clonotype occurred many times. The chain links TRBV5-8 to TRBJ2-2; 7 bases match TRBD1. This CDR3 comprises 13 residues. Trimming at V came to 1 base and at J to 6 bases, leaving 0 bases not matched to a gene. Germline V gives CDR1 SGHTS, CDR2 YDEGEE. The CDR3 is CASSLQGAGELFF. The CDR3 nucleotides read TGTGCCAGCAGCTTGCAGGGGGCCGGGGAGCTGTTTTTT.

This clonotype was seen ten or more times. The J gene is TRBJ2-7, the V gene TRBV2, with 11 bases identical to TRBD2. V lost 6 bases, J lost 2 bases, and 9 bases stayed unmatched. Germline CDR1 reads SNHLY; CDR2 reads FYNNEI. The CDR3 runs to 16 residues. In DNA form, the CDR3 reads TGTGCCAGCAGGGCAGGACTAGCGGGTGCCGCCTACGAGCAGTACTTC. Translated: CASRAGLAGAAYEQYF.

Ten or more counts support this clonotype. The chain uses TRBV5-1 and TRBJ2-3; 8 nucleotides line up with TRBD1. CDR3 size: 14 residues. V gave up 3 bases and J gave up 6 bases; unmatched junction bases: 6. Germline V gene lookup returns CDR1 SGHRS and CDR2 YFSETQ. Written as DNA, the CDR3 is TGCGCCAGCAGCTACGGACAGGGTGGGGATACGCAGTATTTT. Translated: CASSYGQGGDTQYF.

In the case of this clonotype: A much larger clone differs by one base, so this may be a read error. For the CDR3, the DNA is TGTGCCGGCAGCCTGTTGCGGTCTAATCAGCCCCAGCATTTT. Translating gives CAGSLLRSNQPQHF. V and J are TRBV12-3 or TRBV12-4 and TRBJ1-5; D is unresolved. CDR3 size: 14 residues.

This clonotype was counted ten times or more. The J gene is TRBJ2-7, the V gene TRBV15, with 9 bases matching TRBD1. The CDR3 loop spans 15 amino acids. The germline V gene encodes CDR1 LNHNV and CDR2 YYDKDF (reference sequence). V gave up 3 bases and J gave up 4 bases; unmatched junction bases: 7. CDR3 residues: CATSRAGTGTYEQYF. DNA of the CDR3: TGTGCCACCAGCAGGGCCGGGACAGGGACTTACGAGCAGTACTTC.

This clonotype was found many times. The J gene is TRBJ2-1, the V gene TRBV19, with unresolved D. Trimming took 4 bases from V and 5 from J, leaving 12 bases between them. Germline V gene lookup returns CDR1 LNHDA and CDR2 SQIVND (reference sequence). This CDR3 region has 14 residues. CDR3 residues: CASSKTTGNNEQFF. The CDR3 DNA is TGTGCCAGTAGTAAGACGACTGGAAACAATGAGCAGTTCTTC.

In its sample, this clonotype was seen many times. The rearrangement joins TRBV5-4 to TRBJ2-3; D may be TRBD1 or TRBD2 (6 bases each). This CDR3 is 15 amino acids long. From germline, CDR1 is SGHNT and CDR2 YYREEE (reference sequence). V was clipped by 4 bases and J by 3 bases, with 15 bases between them. The CDR3: CASSLQGLVTDTQYF. Written as DNA, the CDR3 is TGTGCCAGCAGCCTACAGGGACTCGTGACAGATACGCAGTATTTT.

In this sample, this clonotype turned up many times. This chain joins TRBV5-6 and TRBJ1-4; D remains unclear. The CDR3 runs to 14 residues. V was clipped by 4 bases and J by 7 bases, with 14 bases between them. The V gene's germline CDR1 is SGHDT and CDR2 YYEEEE. The CDR3 sequence is CASSTGLSGEKLFF. CDR3 DNA: TGTGCCAGCAGCACCGGACTTTCGGGTGAAAAACTGTTTTTT.

This chain joins TRBV20-1 and TRBJ2-2, with D possibly TRBD1 on 5 matching bases. Trimming shortened V by 6 bases and J by 10 bases, and 18 bases separated the two germline ends. The germline gives CDR1 DFQATT, CDR2 SNEGSKA (reference sequence). This CDR3 comprises 13 residues. The CDR3 DNA sequence: TGCAGTGCCGCAGGGTGGGAAGCCGAGGAGCTGTTTTTT. It translates to CSAAGWEAEELFF.

V and J are TRBV2 and TRBJ1-2; D is uncertain. V shed 5 bases and J shed 6 bases, with 13 bases lying between them. Germline CDR1 reads SNHLY; CDR2 reads FYNNEI. This CDR3 region has 13 residues. CDR3 coding DNA: TGTGCCAGCAGTCCGCCCAGCGGCAATGGCTACACCTTC. Protein product: CASSPPSGNGYTF.

The rearrangement uses TRBV7-9 and TRBJ2-3, with D hard to call. Germline lookup yields CDR1 SEHNR and CDR2 FQNEAQ (reference sequence). V dropped 5 bases and J dropped 0 bases, with 12 bases sitting between them. This CDR3 comprises 15 residues. The CDR3 DNA follows: TGTGCCAGCAGCAATTTAGTGAGCAGCACAGATACGCAGTATTTT. Its translation: CASSNLVSSTDTQYF.

The table lists this clonotype with many counts. The V gene is TRBV7-9, the J gene TRBJ1-2, with D perhaps matching TRBD1 (5 bases). V was clipped by 5 bases and J by 6 bases, with 22 bases between them. Germline V gene lookup returns CDR1 SEHNR and CDR2 FQNEAQ (reference sequence). The CDR3 is 16 residues long. CDR3 DNA sequence: TGTGCCAGCAGCCAATCGGGAACAATGGAGGGGAATGGCTACACCTTC. Translated, it gives CASSQSGTMEGNGYTF.

This clonotype was seen ten or more times. A junction end diverges from the germline sequence, so it may reflect a read error. J is TRBJ2-5 and V is TRBV7-7; TRBD2 matches at 9 bases. The CDR3 is made up of 12 amino acids. Germline V lookup: CDR1 SSHAT, CDR2 FNYEAQ (reference sequence). CDR3 DNA sequence: TGTGCTAGCAGCTTAGGCGGGGGGGCCCAGTACTTC. It translates to CASSLGGGAQYF.

Only a few counts were recorded for this clonotype. The V gene is TRBV28, the J gene TRBJ2-7, with D possibly being TRBD1 (5 bases). The germline gives CDR1 MDHEN, CDR2 SYDVKM. The CDR3 sequence is 14 residues long. The V end was cut by 7 bases, the J end by 2 bases, with 15 bases between. This CDR3 is CASNFQDKPYEQYF. The CDR3 DNA reads as TGTGCCAGCAACTTCCAGGACAAACCCTACGAGCAGTACTTC.

Note on this clonotype: A read error may be the cause here, since a much bigger clone is one base away. The chain uses TRBV30 and TRBJ2-3; no clear D. The CDR3 runs 12 residues. Trimming removed 4 bases at V and 4 bases at J, with 9 bases between. Germline loops: CDR1 GTSNPN, CDR2 SVGIG (reference sequence). CDR3 region: CAWTDFADTQYF. CDR3 in DNA: TGTGCCTGGACAGATTTCGCAGATACGCAGTATTTT.

This clonotype appeared a few times. A much larger clone differs from this one at a single base, so this may be a read error. The chain joins TRBV10-3 to TRBJ2-2; D is perhaps TRBD1 or TRBD2 (5 bases each). The CDR3 is 14 amino acids. Trimming cost V 7 bases and J 7 bases, with 16 bases left between them. Germline V lookup: CDR1 ENHRY, CDR2 SYGVKD. The CDR3 loop is CAIKRDVAGGELFF. CDR3 nucleotides: TGTGCCATCAAAAGGGACGTGGCCGGCGGGGAGCTGTTTTTT.

The rearrangement links TRBV6-1 to TRBJ2-3, with 16 bases lining up with TRBD2. Germline values: CDR1 MNHNS, CDR2 SASEGT. The CDR3 extends over 19 amino acids. V lost 8 bases to trimming and J lost 5 bases; unmatched junction nucleotides: 16. CDR3 residues: CASSGGPGTSGGALDTQYF. CDR3 nucleotide sequence: TGTGCCAGCTCCGGGGGGCCCGGGACTAGCGGGGGGGCCCTAGATACGCAGTATTTT.

With respect to this clonotype: A read error may be the cause here, since a much bigger clone is one base away. This chain joins TRBV6-1 and TRBJ1-2, with 9 bases aligning to TRBD1. Germline V gives CDR1 MNHNS, CDR2 SASEGT. With V trimmed by 6 bases and J by 8 bases, 10 bases remained unmatched. The CDR3 length is 14 residues. DNA of the CDR3: TGTGCCAGCAGAGCTAGGACAGGGGCGACGGGCTACACCTTC. It is translated as CASRARTGATGYTF.

In this sample, this clonotype turned up many times. This rearrangement joins TRBV5-8 to TRBJ1-6; tentatively, D is TRBD1 (5 bases). The germline V gene has CDR1 SGHTS and CDR2 YDEGEE. The CDR3 runs 15 residues. V lost 4 bases and J lost 9, with 17 bases in between. CDR3 residues: CASSTGRGLSSPLHF. The CDR3 DNA is TGTGCCAGCAGCACCGGCCGGGGGTTAAGTTCACCCCTCCACTTT.

This clonotype occurred many times. The rearrangement joins TRBV2 to TRBJ2-5, with 8 bases identical to TRBD2. The germline CDR1 and CDR2 sequences are SNHLY and FYNNEI. The CDR3 consists of 13 residues. V gave up 4 bases and J gave up 5 bases; unmatched junction bases: 3. CDR3 sequence (DNA): TGTGCCAGCAGTGGACGGGGGGGGGAGACCCAGTACTTC. Translating it yields CASSGRGGETQYF.

The table lists this clonotype with many counts. This chain links TRBV20-1 with TRBJ2-2, with 13 bases aligning to TRBD2. This CDR3 region has 18 residues. Germline trimming cut 0 bases from V and 4 bases from J; bases unmatched to any gene: 8. Germline V gene data show CDR1 as DFQATT and CDR2 as SNEGSKA (reference sequence). Here the CDR3 reads CSARDLGGTSGTTGELFF. CDR3 nucleotides: TGCAGTGCTAGAGATCTGGGGGGGACTAGCGGGACCACCGGGGAGCTGTTTTTT.

This clonotype was seen at least ten times. This chain joins TRBV20-1 and TRBJ2-5; weak D call: TRBD1 (6 bases). Germline assignment: CDR1 DFQATT and CDR2 SNEGSKA (reference sequence). Trimming removed 7 bases at V and 4 bases at J, with 13 bases between. The CDR3 is 12 amino acids. CDR3 region: CSVPTGTETQYF. CDR3 sequence (DNA): TGCAGTGTACCGACAGGTACAGAGACCCAGTACTTC.